The clone carrying this T cell receptor (beta chain) appeared a few times. Its cognate antigen is unknown. These data originate in a study of T cells in Graves' hyperthyroidism and ophthalmopathy. Amplification targeted TCR beta CDR3 regions from RNA transcripts. The study used the HTBI primer set for a first-round RT-PCR of the TCR CDR3. MiXCR, run by TCRdb on the multiplex PCR reads, gives a single entry per CDR3 protein. The table includes hundreds of thousands of distinct CDR3 sequences, approximately 18% detected once. V was pared by 5 bases and J by 5 bases, with 15 bases between. The germline V gene has CDR1 MNHNS and CDR2 SASEGT. The CDR3 spans 14 residues. Notes on the study in general: A model built on 13 V-J features separated ophthalmopathy from stable hyperthyroidism. Most clonotypes that expanded in the thyroid above 0.001 also showed up in blood.

The chain carries TRBV6-1 and TRBJ1-1; possibly TRBD1 for D (5 bases). What was sequenced was blood. This TCR came from a woman in her fifties or sixties with Graves' hyperthyroidism that later progressed to Graves' ophthalmopathy. This CDR3 is CASSPHQGGTEAFF. DNA of the CDR3: TGTGCCAGCAGTCCTCATCAGGGTGGAACTGAAGCTTTCTTT.